This T cell receptor beta chain was recorded in a study of T cell responses to AZD1222 COVID-19 vaccine. Profiling relied on immunoSEQ multiplex PCR, and the TCRdb table lists in-frame clones only, not all of them. Found here are about 89,000 clones, approximately 91% of them singletons; the top ten hold roughly 5%. The CDR3 has 13 residues. V shed 7 bases and J shed 1 base, with 7 bases lying between them. Germline loops: CDR1 LNHDA, CDR2 SQIVND (reference sequence). The sample was peripheral blood, taken 28 days after the second AZD1222 dose. The chain combines TRBV19 with TRBJ1-4; D unclear. The TCR originated in an adult who received the AZD1222 COVID-19 vaccine. The CDR3 nucleotides are TGTGCCAGTAACGACCAAACTAATGAAAAACTGTTTTTT. It encodes CASNDQTNEKLFF.